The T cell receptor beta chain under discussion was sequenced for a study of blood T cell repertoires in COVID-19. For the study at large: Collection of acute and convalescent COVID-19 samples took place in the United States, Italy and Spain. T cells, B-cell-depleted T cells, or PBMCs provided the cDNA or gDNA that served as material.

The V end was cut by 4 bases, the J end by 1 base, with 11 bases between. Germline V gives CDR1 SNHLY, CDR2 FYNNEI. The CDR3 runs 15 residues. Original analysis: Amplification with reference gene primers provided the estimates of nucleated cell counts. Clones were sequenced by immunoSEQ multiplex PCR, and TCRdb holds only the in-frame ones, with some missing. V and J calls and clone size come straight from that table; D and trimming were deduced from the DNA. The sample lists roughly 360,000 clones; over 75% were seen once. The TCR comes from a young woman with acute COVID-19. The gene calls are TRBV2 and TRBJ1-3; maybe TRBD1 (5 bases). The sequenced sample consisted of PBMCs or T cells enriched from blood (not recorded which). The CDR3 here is CASSGNRRSGNTIYF. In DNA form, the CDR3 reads TGTGCCAGCAGTGGGAACAGGCGTTCTGGAAACACCATATATTTT.